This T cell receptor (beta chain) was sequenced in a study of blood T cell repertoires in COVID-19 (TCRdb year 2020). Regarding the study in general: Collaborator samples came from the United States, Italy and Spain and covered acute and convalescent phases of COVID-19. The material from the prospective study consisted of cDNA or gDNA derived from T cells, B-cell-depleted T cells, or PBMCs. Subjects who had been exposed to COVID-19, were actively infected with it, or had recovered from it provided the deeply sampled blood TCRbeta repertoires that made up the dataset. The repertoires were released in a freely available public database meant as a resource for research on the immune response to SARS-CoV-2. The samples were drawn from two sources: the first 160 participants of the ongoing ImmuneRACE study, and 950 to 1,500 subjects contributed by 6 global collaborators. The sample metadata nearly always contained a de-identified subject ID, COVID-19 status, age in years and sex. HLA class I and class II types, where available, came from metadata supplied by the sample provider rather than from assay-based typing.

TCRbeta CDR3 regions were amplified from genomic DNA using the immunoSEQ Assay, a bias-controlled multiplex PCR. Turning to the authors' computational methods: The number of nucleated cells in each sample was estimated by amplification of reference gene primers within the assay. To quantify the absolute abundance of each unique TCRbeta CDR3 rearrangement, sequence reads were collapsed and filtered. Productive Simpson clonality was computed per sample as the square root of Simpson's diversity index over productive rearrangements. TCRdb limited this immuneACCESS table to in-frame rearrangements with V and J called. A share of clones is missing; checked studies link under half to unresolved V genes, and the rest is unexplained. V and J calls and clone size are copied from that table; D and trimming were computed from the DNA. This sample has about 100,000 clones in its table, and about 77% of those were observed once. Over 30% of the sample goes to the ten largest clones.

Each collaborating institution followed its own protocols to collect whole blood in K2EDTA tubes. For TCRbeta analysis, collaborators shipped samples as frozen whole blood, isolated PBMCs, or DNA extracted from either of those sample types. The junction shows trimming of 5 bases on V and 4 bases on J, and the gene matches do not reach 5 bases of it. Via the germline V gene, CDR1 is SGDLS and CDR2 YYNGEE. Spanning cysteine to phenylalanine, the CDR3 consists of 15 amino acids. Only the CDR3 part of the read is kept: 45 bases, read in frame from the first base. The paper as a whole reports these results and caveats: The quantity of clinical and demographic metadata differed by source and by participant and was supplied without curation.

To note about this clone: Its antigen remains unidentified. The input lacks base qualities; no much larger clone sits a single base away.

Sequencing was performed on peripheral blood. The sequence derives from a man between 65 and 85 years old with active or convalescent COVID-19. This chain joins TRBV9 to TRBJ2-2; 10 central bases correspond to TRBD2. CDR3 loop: CASRKAGGGTGELFF. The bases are TGTGCCAGCAGAAAAGCGGGAGGGGGCACCGGGGAGCTGTTTTTT.